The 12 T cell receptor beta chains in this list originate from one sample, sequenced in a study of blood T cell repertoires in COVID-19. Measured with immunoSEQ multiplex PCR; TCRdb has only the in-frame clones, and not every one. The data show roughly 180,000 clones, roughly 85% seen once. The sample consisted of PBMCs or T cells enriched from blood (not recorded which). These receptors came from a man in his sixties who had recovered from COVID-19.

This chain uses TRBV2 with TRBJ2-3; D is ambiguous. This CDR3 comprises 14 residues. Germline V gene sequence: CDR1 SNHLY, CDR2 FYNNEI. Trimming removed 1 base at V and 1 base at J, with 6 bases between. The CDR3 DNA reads TGTGCCAGCAGTGAAGGGCTAGGCACAGATACGCAGTATTTT. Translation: CASSEGLGTDTQYF.

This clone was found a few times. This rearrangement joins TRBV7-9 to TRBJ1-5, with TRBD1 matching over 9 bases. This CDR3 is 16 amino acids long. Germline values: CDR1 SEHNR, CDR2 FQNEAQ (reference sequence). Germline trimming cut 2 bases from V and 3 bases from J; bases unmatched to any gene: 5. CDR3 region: CASSLTGTGPNQPQHF. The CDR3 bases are TGTGCCAGCAGCTTAACCGGGACAGGGCCCAATCAGCCCCAGCATTTT.

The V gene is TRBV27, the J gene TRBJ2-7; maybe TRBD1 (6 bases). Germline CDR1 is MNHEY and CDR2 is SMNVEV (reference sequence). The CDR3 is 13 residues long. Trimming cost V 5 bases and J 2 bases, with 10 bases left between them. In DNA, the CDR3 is TGTGCCAGCAGTCTACAGGGTACCTACGAGCAGTACTTC. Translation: CASSLQGTYEQYF.

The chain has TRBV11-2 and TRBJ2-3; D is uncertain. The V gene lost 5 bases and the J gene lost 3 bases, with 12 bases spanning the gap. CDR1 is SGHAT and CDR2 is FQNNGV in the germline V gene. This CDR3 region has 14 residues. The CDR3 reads CASSLLTGTDTQYF. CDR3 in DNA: TGTGCCAGCAGCCTCCTGACGGGTACAGATACGCAGTATTTT.

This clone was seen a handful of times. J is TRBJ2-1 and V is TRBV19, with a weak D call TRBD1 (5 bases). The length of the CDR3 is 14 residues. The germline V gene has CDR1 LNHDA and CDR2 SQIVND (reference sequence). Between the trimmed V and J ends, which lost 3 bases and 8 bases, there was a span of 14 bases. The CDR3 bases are TGTGCCAGTAGTATCTGGCAAGAAGGGGATGAGCAGTTCTTC. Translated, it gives CASSIWQEGDEQFF.

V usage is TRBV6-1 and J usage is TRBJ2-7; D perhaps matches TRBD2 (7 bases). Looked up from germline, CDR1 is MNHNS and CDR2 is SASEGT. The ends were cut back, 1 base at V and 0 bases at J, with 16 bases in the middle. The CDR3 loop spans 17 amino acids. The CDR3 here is CASSEEIGGGGSYEQYF. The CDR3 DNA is TGTGCCAGCAGTGAAGAAATCGGGGGCGGGGGCTCCTACGAGCAGTACTTC.

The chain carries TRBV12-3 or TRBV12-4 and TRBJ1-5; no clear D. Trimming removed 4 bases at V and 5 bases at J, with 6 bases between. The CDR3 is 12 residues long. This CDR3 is CASSSTDQPQHF. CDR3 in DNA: TGTGCCAGCAGTTCGACTGATCAGCCCCAGCATTTT.

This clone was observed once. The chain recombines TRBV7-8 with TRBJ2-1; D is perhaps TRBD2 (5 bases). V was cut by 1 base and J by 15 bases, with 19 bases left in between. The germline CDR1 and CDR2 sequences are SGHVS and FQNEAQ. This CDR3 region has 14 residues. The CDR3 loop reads CASSLVRESNFGFF. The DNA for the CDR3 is TGTGCCAGCAGCTTAGTCCGGGAAAGCAACTTCGGGTTCTTC.

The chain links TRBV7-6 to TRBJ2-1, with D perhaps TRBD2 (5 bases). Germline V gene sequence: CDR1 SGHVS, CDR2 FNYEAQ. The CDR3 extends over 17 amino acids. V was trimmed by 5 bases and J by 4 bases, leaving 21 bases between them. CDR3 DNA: TGTGCCAGCAGCCCCCCCTTTGGACTTGGACGATACAATGAGCAGTTCTTC. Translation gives CASSPPFGLGRYNEQFF. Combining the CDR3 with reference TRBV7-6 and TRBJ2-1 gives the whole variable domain GAGVSQSPRYKVTKRGQDVALRCDPISGHVSLYWYRQALGQGPEFLTYFNYEAQQDKSGLPNDRFSAERPEGSISTLTIQRTEQRDSAMYRCASSPPFGLGRYNEQFFGPGTRLTVL.

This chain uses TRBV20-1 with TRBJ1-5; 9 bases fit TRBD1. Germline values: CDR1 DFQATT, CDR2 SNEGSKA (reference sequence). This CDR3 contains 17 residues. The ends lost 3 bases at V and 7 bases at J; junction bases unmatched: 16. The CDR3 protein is CSASSTGGSSVQQPQHF. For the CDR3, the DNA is TGCAGTGCTAGTTCCACAGGGGGCTCGTCCGTCCAGCAGCCCCAGCATTTT.

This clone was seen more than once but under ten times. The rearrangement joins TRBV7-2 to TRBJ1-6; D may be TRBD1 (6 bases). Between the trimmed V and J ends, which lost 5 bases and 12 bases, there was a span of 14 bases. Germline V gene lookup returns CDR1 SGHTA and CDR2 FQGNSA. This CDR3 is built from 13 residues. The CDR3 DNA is TGTGCCAGCAGCCCGGACAGCTTGCAACCCCTCCACTTT. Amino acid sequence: CASSPDSLQPLHF.

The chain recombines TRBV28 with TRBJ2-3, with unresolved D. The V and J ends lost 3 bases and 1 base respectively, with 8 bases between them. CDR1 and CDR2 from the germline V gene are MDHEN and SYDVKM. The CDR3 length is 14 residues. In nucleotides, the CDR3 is TGTGCCAGCAGTTTTACACGGGGCACAGATACGCAGTATTTT. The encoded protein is CASSFTRGTDTQYF.